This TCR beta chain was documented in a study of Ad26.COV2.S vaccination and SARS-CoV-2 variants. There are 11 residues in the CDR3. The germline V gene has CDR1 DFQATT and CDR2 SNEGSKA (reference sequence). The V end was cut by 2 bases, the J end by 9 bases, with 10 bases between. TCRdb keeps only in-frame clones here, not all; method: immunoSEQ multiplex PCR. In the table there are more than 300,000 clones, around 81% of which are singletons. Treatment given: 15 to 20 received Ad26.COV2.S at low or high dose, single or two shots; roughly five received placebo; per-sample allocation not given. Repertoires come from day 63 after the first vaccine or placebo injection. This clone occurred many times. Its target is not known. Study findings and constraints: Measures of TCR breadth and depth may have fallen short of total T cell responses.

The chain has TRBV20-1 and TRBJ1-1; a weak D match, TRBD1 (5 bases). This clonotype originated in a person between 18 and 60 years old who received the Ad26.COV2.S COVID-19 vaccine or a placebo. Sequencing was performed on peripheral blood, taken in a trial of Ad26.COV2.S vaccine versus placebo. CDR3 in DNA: TGCAGTGCTAGACCGGGACTCCAAGCTTTCTTT. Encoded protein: CSARPGLQAFF.